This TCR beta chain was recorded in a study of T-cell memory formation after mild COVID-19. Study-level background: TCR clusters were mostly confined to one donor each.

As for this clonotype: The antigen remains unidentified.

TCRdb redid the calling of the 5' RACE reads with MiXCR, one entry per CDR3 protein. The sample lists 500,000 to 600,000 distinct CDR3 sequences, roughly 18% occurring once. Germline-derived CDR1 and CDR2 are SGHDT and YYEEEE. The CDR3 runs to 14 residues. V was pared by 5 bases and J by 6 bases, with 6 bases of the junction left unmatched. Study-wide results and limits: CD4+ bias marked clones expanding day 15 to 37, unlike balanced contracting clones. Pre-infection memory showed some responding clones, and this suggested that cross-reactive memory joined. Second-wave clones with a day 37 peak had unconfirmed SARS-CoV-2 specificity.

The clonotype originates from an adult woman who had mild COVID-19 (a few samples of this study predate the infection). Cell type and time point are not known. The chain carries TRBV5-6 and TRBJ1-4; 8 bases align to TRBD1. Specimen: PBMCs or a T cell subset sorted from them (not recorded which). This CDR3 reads CASRRTGLYEKLFF. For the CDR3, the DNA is TGTGCCAGCAGAAGGACAGGGCTTTATGAAAAACTGTTTTTT.